The 5 T cell receptor beta chains below were found in one sample sequenced in a study of T cells after yellow fever vaccination. In TCRdb, the 5' RACE reads were re-called with MiXCR into one record per CDR3 protein. This table has 610,000 or so distinct CDR3 sequences, about 12% appearing once. The input for sequencing was PBMCs, taken on the day of the yellow fever booster vaccination. The receptors stem from a man aged 25 to 40 who received the YFV17D yellow fever vaccine.

This clonotype has just a few counts. The chain is built from TRBV12-3 or TRBV12-4 and TRBJ2-5; TRBD1 matches at 8 bases. With V trimmed by 6 bases and J by 5 bases, 5 bases remained unmatched. The CDR3 sequence is 13 residues long. Written as DNA, the CDR3 is TGTGCCAGCAGCAGGGACAGGATCGAGACCCAGTACTTC. Amino acids: CASSRDRIETQYF.

This clonotype was observed at least ten times. V and J are TRBV5-1 and TRBJ2-7; 8 bases align to TRBD2. V was pared by 0 bases and J by 3 bases, with 8 bases of the junction left unmatched. Germline CDR1 reads SGHRS; CDR2 reads YFSETQ. CDR3 size: 16 residues. Here the CDR3 reads CASSLDSGKTIYEQYF. The CDR3 DNA is TGCGCCAGCAGCTTGGATAGCGGGAAGACAATCTACGAGCAGTACTTC.

This clonotype was found a few times. The chain couples TRBV7-9 to TRBJ2-5; 9 bases are a match to TRBD2. This CDR3 region has 15 residues. The V and J ends lost 1 base and 4 bases, in that order; junction bases with no gene match: 4. Germline V lookup: CDR1 SEHNR, CDR2 FQNEAQ (reference sequence). This CDR3 reads CASSLVGTSPETQYF. Written as DNA, the CDR3 is TGTGCCAGCAGCTTAGTCGGGACTAGCCCAGAGACCCAGTACTTC.

The J gene is TRBJ2-5, the V gene TRBV7-2; D is perhaps TRBD2 (6 bases). The V gene lost 1 base and the J gene lost 9 bases, with 15 bases spanning the gap. CDR3 length: 14 amino acids. Per germline, CDR1 SGHTA and CDR2 FQGNSA. CDR3 sequence: CASSLGGASSAQYF. DNA for the CDR3: TGTGCCAGCAGCTTAGGCGGGGCTAGCTCGGCCCAGTACTTC.

In this sample, this clonotype turned up a few times. The chain has TRBV20-1 and TRBJ2-7; 7 bases fit TRBD2. The CDR3 length is 14 residues. Germline CDR1 DFQATT, CDR2 SNEGSKA (reference sequence). V lost 3 bases and J lost 0; bases outside the gene matches: 5. The CDR3 bases are TGCAGTGCTAGTTCGGGACTAAACTCCTACGAGCAGTACTTC. Amino acid sequence: CSASSGLNSYEQYF.